Given below is one TCR beta chain in context. The CDR3 is 14 residues long. The V and J ends lost 4 bases and 4 bases respectively, with 14 bases between them. The germline V gene has CDR1 SGHDT and CDR2 YYEEEE. The sample belongs to a study of siplizumab effects on memory and regulatory T cells. Sequencing used immunoSEQ multiplex PCR; TCRdb keeps in-frame clones, though not all of them. Of about 75,000 clones detected, 93% appear once; the ten largest clones hold about 5%. Sequenced: CD8+ T cells sorted from blood. The chain is built from TRBV5-6 and TRBJ1-1; a weak D match, TRBD1 (5 bases). This sequence was found in a human donor in good health. The CDR3 here is CASSLPGTATEAFF. DNA for the CDR3: TGTGCCAGCAGCCTCCCTGGGACGGCCACTGAAGCTTTCTTT. Full variable domain (remainder filled in from reference TRBV5-6 and TRBJ1-1): DAGVTQSPTHLIKTRGQQVTLRCSPKSGHDTVSWYQQALGQGPQFIFQYYEEEERQRGNFPDRFSGHQFPNYSSELNVNALLLGDSALYLCASSLPGTATEAFFGQGTRLTVV.